Following are 2 T cell receptor beta chains from one sample sequenced in a study of spatial heterogeneity in lung cancer. TCRdb used MiXCR to reprocess the 5' RACE reads, holding one entry per CDR3 protein. This sample has roughly 82,000 distinct CDR3 sequences, with about 12% found just once. The time point here: sample taken at primary tumor resection. Tumor, nontumor lung or frozen PBMC supplied whole RNA that was sequenced unsorted. The input for sequencing was PBMCs, taken at surgery. These receptors were obtained from a male donor with early-stage non-small cell lung cancer.

The V call is TRBV10-3, the J call TRBJ1-1; tentative D call: TRBD1 (5 bases). The V end lost 4 bases, the J end lost 0 bases, and 12 bases lay between the germline ends. Germline CDR1 ENHRY, CDR2 SYGVKD. This CDR3 comprises 15 residues. The CDR3 here is CAISGPPTVNTEAFF. DNA for the CDR3: TGTGCCATCAGTGGCCCACCGACAGTGAACACTGAAGCTTTCTTT.

This clonotype was detected only a few times. The chain employs TRBV7-3 and TRBJ2-3, with TRBD2 matching 14 bases. The CDR3 totals 17 residues. V shed 2 bases and J 5 bases; nucleotides not matched to a gene: 6. In germline, CDR1 is SGHTA, CDR2 FQGTGA. CDR3 protein: CASSLSTSGGARDTQYF. CDR3 nucleotide sequence: TGTGCCAGCAGCTTATCGACTAGCGGGGGGGCAAGAGATACGCAGTATTTT.